This T cell receptor (beta chain) stems from a study of T cells in Graves' hyperthyroidism and ophthalmopathy. In this sample, this clonotype turned up many times. The antigen remains undetermined. What was amplified from RNA transcripts were TCR beta CDR3 regions. First-round RT-PCR targeting the TCR CDR3 was performed with the HTBI primer set. TCRdb recomputed calls from the multiplex PCR reads with MiXCR, one row per CDR3 protein. Found here are 660,000 or so distinct CDR3 sequences, 45% of them singletons; the top ten hold roughly 6.5%. Uncontrolled infection, other autoimmune disease, pregnancy or lactation excluded patients. Study-wide findings and caveats: Blood shared most expanded thyroid clonotypes above 0.001.

V was pared by 7 bases and J by 3 bases, with 10 bases between. CDR3 length equals 12 residues. CDR1 is SGDLS and CDR2 is YYNGEE in the germline V gene. The material sequenced was peripheral blood or thyroid tissue (not recorded which). The chain recombines TRBV9 with TRBJ2-5; the D call may be TRBD1 or TRBD2 (5 bases each). The receptor was isolated from an adult man with Graves' disease, either hyperthyroidism or ophthalmopathy (not recorded which). CDR3 in amino acids: CASGVGEETQYF. CDR3 nucleotide sequence: TGTGCCAGCGGAGTGGGGGAAGAGACCCAGTACTTC.